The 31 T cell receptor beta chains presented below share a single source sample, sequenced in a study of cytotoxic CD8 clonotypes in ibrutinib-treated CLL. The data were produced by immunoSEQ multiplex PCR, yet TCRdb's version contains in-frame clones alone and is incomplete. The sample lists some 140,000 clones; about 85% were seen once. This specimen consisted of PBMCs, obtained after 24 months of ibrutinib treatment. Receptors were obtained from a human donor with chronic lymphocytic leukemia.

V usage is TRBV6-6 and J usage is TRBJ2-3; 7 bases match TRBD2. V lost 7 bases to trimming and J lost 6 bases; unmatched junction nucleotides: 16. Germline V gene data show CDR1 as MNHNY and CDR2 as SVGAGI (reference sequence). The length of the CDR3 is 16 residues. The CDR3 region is CASTPDPGWRGDTQYF. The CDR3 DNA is TGTGCCAGCACCCCCGACCCGGGGTGGCGGGGGGATACGCAGTATTTT.

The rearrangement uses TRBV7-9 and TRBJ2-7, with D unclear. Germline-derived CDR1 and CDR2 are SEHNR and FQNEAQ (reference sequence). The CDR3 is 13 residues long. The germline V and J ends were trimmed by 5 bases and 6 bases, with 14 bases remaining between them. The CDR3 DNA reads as TGTGCCAGCAGCCACGGGTCCTTCCGCGAGCAGTACTTC. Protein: CASSHGSFREQYF.

The CDR3, as DNA: TGTGCCAGCAGTGCCAGGATGAACACTGAAGCTTTCTTT. Translated, it gives CASSARMNTEAFF. V is TRBV2 and J is TRBJ1-1; D unresolved. Germline CDR1 is SNHLY and CDR2 is FYNNEI. The CDR3 consists of 13 residues. The V end was cut by 4 bases, the J end by 0 bases, with 6 bases between.

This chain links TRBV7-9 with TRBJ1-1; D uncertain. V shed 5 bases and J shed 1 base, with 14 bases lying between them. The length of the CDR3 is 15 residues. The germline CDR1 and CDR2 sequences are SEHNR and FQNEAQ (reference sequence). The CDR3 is CASSPYDAPNTEAFF. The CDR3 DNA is TGTGCCAGCAGCCCTTATGACGCCCCGAACACTGAAGCTTTCTTT.

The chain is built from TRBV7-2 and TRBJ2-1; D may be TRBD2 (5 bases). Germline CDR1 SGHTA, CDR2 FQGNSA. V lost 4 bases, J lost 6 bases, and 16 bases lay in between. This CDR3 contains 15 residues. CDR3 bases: TGTGCCAGCAGCTCCGGACTCCGGGCTGGCAATGAGCAGTTCTTC. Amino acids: CASSSGLRAGNEQFF.

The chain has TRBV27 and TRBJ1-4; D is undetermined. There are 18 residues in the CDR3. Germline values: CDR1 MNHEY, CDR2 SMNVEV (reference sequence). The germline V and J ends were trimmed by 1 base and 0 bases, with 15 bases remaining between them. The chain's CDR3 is CASSLLTGRNPTNEKLFF. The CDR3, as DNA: TGTGCCAGCAGTTTATTAACCGGACGGAACCCAACTAATGAAAAACTGTTTTTT.

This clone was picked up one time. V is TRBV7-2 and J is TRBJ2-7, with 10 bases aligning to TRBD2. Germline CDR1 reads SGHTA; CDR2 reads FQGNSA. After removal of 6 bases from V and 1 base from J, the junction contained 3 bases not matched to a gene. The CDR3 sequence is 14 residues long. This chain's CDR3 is CASRFSGGSYEQYF. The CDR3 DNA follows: TGTGCCAGCAGGTTTAGCGGGGGGTCCTACGAGCAGTACTTC.

The CDR3 protein is CATNSGLAFNEQFF. CDR3 coding DNA: TGTGCCACCAACTCGGGACTAGCTTTCAATGAGCAGTTCTTC. This chain links TRBV28 with TRBJ2-1, with TRBD2 matching 9 bases. This CDR3 spans 14 amino acids. Germline V gene data show CDR1 as MDHEN and CDR2 as SYDVKM. V gave up 10 bases and J gave up 6 bases; unmatched junction bases: 10.

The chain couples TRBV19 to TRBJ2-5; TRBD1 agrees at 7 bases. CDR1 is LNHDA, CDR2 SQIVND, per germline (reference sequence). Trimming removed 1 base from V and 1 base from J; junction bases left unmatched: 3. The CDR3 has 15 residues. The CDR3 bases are TGTGCCAGTAGTATAGGGGGACAGATCCAAGAGACCCAGTACTTC. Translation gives CASSIGGQIQETQYF.

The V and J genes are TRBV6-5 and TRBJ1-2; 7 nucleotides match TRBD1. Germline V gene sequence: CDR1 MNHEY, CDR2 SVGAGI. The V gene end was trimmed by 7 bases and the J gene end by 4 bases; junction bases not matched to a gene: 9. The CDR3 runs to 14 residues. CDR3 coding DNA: TGTGCCAGCATTCCCGACAGGGCCTTCTATGGCTACACCTTC. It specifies CASIPDRAFYGYTF.

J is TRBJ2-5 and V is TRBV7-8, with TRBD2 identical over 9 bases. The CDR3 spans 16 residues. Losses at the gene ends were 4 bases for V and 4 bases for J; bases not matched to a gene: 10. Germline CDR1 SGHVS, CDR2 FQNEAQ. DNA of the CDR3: TGTGCCAGCAGCTCCCGACTAGCGGAACCCACAGAGACCCAGTACTTC. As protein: CASSSRLAEPTETQYF. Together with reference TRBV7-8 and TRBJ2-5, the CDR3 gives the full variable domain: GAGVSQSPRYKVAKRGQDVALRCDPISGHVSLFWYQQALGQGPEFLTYFQNEAQLDKSGLPSDRFFAERPEGSVSTLKIQRTQQEDSAVYLCASSSRLAEPTETQYFGPGTRLLVL.

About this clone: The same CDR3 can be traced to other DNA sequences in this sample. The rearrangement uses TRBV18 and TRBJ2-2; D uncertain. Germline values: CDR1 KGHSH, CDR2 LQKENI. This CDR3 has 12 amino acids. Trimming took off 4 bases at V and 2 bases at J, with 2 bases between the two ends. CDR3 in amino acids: CASSRNTGELFF. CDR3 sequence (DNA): TGTGCCAGCTCACGAAACACCGGGGAGCTGTTTTTT. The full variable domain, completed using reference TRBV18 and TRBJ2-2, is NAGVMQNPRHLVRRRGQEARLRCSPMKGHSHVYWYRQLPEEGLKFMVYLQKENIIDESGMPKERFSAEFPKEGPSILRIQQVVRGDSAAYFCASSRNTGELFFGEGSRLTVL.

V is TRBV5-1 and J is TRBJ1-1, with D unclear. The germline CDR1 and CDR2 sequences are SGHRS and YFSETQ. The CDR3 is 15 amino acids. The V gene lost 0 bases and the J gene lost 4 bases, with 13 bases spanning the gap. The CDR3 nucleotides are TGCGCCAGCAGCTTGGATGGGGTTCGGGGCACTGAAGCTTTCTTT. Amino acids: CASSLDGVRGTEAFF.

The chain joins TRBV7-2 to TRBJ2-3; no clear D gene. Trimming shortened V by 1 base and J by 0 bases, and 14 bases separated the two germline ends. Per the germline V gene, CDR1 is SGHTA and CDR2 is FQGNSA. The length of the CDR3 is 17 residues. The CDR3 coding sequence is TGTGCCAGCAGCTTAGTAGTCAGAACGGCTAGCACAGATACGCAGTATTTT. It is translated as CASSLVVRTASTDTQYF.

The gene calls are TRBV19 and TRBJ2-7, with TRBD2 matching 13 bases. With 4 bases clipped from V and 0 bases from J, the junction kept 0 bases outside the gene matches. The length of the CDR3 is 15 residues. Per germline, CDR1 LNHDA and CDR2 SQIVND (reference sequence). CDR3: CASSRLAGGSYEQYF. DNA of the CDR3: TGTGCCAGTAGTAGACTAGCGGGGGGCTCCTACGAGCAGTACTTC.

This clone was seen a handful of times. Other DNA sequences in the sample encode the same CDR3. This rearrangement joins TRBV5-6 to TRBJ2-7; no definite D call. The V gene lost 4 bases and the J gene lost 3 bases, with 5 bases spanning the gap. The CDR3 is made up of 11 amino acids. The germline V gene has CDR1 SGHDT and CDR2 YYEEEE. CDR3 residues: CASSGYYEQYF. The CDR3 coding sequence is TGTGCCAGCAGCGGCTACTACGAGCAGTACTTC.

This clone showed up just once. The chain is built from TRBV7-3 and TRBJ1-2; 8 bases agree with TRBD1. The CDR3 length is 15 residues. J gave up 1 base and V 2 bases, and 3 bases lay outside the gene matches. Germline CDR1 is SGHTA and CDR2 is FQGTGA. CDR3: CASSLSGGNNYGYTF. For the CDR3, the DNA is TGTGCCAGCAGCTTATCAGGGGGCAATAACTATGGCTACACCTTC.

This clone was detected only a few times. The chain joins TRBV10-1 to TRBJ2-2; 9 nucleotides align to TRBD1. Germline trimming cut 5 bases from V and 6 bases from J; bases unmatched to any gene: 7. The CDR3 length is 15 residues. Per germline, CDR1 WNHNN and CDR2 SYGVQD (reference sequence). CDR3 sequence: CASSITTGGSGELFF. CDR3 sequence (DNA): TGCGCCAGCAGTATAACGACAGGGGGGTCCGGGGAGCTGTTTTTT.

CDR3 nucleotide sequence: TGTGCCAGCAGTTTACCCCCCCAGCCCCAGCATTTT. Protein product: CASSLPPQPQHF. The gene calls are TRBV28 and TRBJ1-5, with unresolved D. There are 12 residues in the CDR3. Trimming cost V 2 bases and J 7 bases, with 6 bases left between them. From germline, CDR1 is MDHEN and CDR2 SYDVKM.

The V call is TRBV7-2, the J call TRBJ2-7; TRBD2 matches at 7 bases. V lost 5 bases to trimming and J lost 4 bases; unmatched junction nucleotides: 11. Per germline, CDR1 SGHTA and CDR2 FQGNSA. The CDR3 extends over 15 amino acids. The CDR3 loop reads CASSRGLGVEYEQYF. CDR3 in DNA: TGTGCCAGCAGCCGAGGACTAGGGGTGGAGTACGAGCAGTACTTC.

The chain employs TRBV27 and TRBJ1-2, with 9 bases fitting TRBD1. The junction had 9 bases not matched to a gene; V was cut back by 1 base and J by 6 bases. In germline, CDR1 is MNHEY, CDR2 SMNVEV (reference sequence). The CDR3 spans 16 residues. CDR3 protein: CASSLFFNRGQHGYTF. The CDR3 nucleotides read TGTGCCAGCAGTTTATTCTTCAACAGGGGGCAACATGGCTACACCTTC.

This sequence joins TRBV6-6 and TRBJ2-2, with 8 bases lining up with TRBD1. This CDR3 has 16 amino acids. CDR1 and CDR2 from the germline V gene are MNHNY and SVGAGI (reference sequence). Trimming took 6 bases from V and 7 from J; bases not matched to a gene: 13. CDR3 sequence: CASRIRDRSLGGELFF. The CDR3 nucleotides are TGTGCCAGCAGAATCCGGGACAGGAGTCTCGGCGGGGAGCTGTTTTTT.

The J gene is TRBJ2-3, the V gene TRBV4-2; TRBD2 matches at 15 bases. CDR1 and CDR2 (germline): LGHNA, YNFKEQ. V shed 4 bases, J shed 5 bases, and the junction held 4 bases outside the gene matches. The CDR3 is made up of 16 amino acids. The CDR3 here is CASSRGLAGGEDTQYF. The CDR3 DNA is TGTGCCAGCAGCCGCGGACTAGCGGGGGGGGAAGATACGCAGTATTTT.

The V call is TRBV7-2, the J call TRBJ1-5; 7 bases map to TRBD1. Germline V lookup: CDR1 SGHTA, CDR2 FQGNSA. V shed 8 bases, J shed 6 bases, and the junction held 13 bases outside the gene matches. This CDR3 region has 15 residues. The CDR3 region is CASARTTGSSQPQHF. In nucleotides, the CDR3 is TGTGCCAGCGCCCGCACGACAGGGTCATCTCAGCCCCAGCATTTT.

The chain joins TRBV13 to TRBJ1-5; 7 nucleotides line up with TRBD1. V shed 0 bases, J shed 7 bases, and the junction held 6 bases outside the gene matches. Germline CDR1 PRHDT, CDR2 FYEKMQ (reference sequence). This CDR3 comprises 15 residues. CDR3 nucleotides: TGTGCCAGCAGCTTAGGGCAGGGGGATCGACAGCCCCAGCATTTT. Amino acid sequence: CASSLGQGDRQPQHF.

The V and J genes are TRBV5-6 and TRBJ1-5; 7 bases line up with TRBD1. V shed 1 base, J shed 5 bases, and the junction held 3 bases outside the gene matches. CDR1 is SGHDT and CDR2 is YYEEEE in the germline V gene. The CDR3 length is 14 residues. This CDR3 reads CASSLNRGDQPQHF. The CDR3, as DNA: TGTGCCAGCAGCTTGAACAGGGGAGATCAGCCCCAGCATTTT.

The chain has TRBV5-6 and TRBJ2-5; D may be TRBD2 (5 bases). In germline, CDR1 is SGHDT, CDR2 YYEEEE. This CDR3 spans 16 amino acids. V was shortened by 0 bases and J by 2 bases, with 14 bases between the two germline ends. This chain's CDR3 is CASSLVTRREQETQYF. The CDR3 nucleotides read TGTGCCAGCAGCTTGGTTACTAGGCGTGAACAAGAGACCCAGTACTTC.

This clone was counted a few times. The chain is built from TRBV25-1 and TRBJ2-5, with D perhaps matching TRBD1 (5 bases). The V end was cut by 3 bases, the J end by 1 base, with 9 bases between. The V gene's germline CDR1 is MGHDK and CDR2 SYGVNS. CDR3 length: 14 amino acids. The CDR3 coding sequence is TGTGCCAGCAGTGACTTTAGGGGCCAAGAGACCCAGTACTTC. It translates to CASSDFRGQETQYF.

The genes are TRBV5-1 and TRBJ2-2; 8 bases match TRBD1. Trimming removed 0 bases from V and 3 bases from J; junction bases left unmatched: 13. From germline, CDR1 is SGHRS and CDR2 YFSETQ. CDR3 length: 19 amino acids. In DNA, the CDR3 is TGCGCCAGCAGCTTGGCTTTTTTATTTGGACAGGGTCACACCGGGGAGCTGTTTTTT. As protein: CASSLAFLFGQGHTGELFF. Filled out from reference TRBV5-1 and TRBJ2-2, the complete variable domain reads KAGVTQTPRYLIKTRGQQVTLSCSPISGHRSVSWYQQTPGQGLQFLFEYFSETQRNKGNFPGRFSGRQFSNSRSEMNVSTLELGDSALYLCASSLAFLFGQGHTGELFFGEGSRLTVL.

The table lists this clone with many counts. For the CDR3, the DNA is TGTGCCAGCAGTCGGCCCCGACAGGGGATGGCCACCGGGGAGCTGTTTTTT. Amino acids: CASSRPRQGMATGELFF. This sequence joins TRBV4-2 and TRBJ2-2, with 8 bases lining up with TRBD1. With V trimmed by 6 bases and J by 4 bases, 13 bases remained unmatched. CDR1 LGHNA and CDR2 YNFKEQ come from the germline V gene. CDR3 length: 17 residues.

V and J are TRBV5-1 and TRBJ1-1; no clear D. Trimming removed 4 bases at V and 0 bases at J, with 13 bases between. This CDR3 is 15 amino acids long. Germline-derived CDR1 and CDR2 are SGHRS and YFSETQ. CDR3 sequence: CASSTSPVMNTEAFF. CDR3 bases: TGCGCCAGCAGCACCAGTCCCGTCATGAACACTGAAGCTTTCTTT.